This T cell receptor beta chain was obtained from a study of blood T cell repertoires in COVID-19. On the study more broadly: In each case, the material was cDNA or gDNA derived from T cells, B-cell-depleted T cells, or PBMCs.

Comment on this clone: Other DNA sequences in this sample translate to the same CDR3.

Libraries were prepared by immunoSEQ multiplex PCR; TCRdb keeps only in-frame clonotypes and omits some of them. Of more than 200,000 clones in the sample, 80% to 85% were seen once. In germline, CDR1 is LGHDT, CDR2 YNNKEL (reference sequence). CDR3 length: 13 residues. Unmatched junction bases numbered 4, after V lost 6 bases and J lost 4 bases. Sequenced material: peripheral blood. V usage is TRBV3-1 (or the pseudogene TRBV3-2) and J usage is TRBJ2-3, with 7 bases aligning to TRBD1. The receptor was derived from a man aged 50 to 59 with active or convalescent COVID-19. CDR3 bases: TGTGCCAGCAGTCAAACAGGGGCAGATACGCAGTATTTT. Translating gives CASSQTGADTQYF.